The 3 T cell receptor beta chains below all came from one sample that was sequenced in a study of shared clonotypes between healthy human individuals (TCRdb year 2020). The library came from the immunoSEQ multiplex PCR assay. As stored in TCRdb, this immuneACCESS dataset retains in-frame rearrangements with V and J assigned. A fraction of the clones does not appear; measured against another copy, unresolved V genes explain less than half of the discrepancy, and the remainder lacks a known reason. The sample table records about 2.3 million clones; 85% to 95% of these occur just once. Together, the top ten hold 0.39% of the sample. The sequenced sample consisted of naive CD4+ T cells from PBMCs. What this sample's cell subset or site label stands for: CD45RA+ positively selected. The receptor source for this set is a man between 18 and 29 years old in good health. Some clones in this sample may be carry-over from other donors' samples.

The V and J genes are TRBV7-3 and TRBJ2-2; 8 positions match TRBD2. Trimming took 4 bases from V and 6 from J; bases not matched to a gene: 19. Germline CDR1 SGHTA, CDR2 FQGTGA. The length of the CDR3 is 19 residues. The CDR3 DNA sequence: TGTGCCAGCAGCTCAAGCCACTTGAGGGCGGGAGGTATAGCCGGGGAGCTGTTTTTT. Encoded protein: CASSSSHLRAGGIAGELFF.

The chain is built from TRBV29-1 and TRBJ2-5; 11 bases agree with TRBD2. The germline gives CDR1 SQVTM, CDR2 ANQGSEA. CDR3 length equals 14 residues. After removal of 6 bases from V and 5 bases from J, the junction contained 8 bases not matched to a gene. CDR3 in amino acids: CSVYTSGRTETQYF. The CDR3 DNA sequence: TGCAGCGTCTACACTAGCGGGAGAACGGAGACCCAGTACTTC.

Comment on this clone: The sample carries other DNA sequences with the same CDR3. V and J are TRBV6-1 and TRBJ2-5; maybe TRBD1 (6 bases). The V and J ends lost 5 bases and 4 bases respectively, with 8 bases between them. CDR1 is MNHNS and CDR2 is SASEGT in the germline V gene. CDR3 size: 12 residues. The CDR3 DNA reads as TGTGCCAGCAGTCGCAGGGGAGAGACCCAGTACTTC. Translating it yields CASSRRGETQYF.